This is a list of T cell receptor beta chains from one sample in a study of shared clonotypes between healthy human individuals. The data were produced by immunoSEQ multiplex PCR, yet TCRdb's version contains in-frame clones alone and is incomplete. The sample consists of roughly 1.5 million clones, approximately 98% of them appearing once. The sample taken for sequencing was naive CD4+ T cells sorted from blood. Receptors originate from a man aged 25-45 years in good health. CDR3s include the opening cysteine and the closing phenylalanine or tryptophan. Fields, in order: clone size, D gene, V gene, J gene, CDR3 DNA, CDR3 protein. The D gene is left open where the match is weak. Clone size appears in some rows only: once, few, many, or a class for an expanded clone.

clone size: NA
D gene: NA
V gene: TRBV2
J gene: TRBJ2-3
CDR3 DNA: TGTGCCAGCAGTGAAGAGGGACTTTACACAGATACGCAGTATTTT
CDR3 protein: CASSEEGLYTDTQYF

clone size: NA
D gene: NA
V gene: TRBV11-2
J gene: TRBJ2-7
CDR3 DNA: TGTGCCAGCAGCTTAGTAGCTTCAAGAGGACATAGGATCTACGAGCAGTACTTC
CDR3 protein: CASSLVASRGHRIYEQYF

clone size: NA
D gene: NA
V gene: TRBV5-1
J gene: TRBJ1-1
CDR3 DNA: TGCGCCAGCAGCTTTCAGGGAGCAGGTGACACTGAAGCTTTCTTT
CDR3 protein: CASSFQGAGDTEAFF

clone size: NA
D gene: TRBD2
V gene: TRBV7-2
J gene: TRBJ2-6
CDR3 DNA: TGTGCCAGCAGCTTATTAGCGGGAGCTGGGGCCAACGTCCTGACTTTC
CDR3 protein: CASSLLAGAGANVLTF

clone size: NA
D gene: NA
V gene: TRBV5-1
J gene: TRBJ1-4
CDR3 DNA: TGCGCCAGCAGCTTGGATCAGGGTTGGAGAGAAAAACTGTTTTTT
CDR3 protein: CASSLDQGWREKLFF

clone size: NA
D gene: NA
V gene: TRBV28
J gene: TRBJ1-1
CDR3 DNA: TGTGCCAGCAGTTCCGGGGCTATGAACACTGAAGCTTTCTTT
CDR3 protein: CASSSGAMNTEAFF

clone size: NA
D gene: NA
V gene: TRBV5-1
J gene: TRBJ2-5
CDR3 DNA: TGCGCCAGCAGCCTGGACCTTTGGGAGACCCAGTACTTC
CDR3 protein: CASSLDLWETQYF

clone size: NA
D gene: NA
V gene: TRBV28
J gene: TRBJ2-2
CDR3 DNA: TGTGCCAGCAGTTTAGGGGGGACATCCGGGGAGCTGTTTTTT
CDR3 protein: CASSLGGTSGELFF

clone size: NA
D gene: NA
V gene: TRBV11-2
J gene: TRBJ2-7
CDR3 DNA: TGTGCCAGCAGCTCGCGGGTCTGGGACGAGCAGTACTTC
CDR3 protein: CASSSRVWDEQYF

clone size: NA
D gene: NA
V gene: TRBV28
J gene: TRBJ1-2
CDR3 DNA: TGTGCCAGCAGGGCGACAGCGAACTATGGCTACACCTTC
CDR3 protein: CASRATANYGYTF

clone size: NA
D gene: NA
V gene: TRBV9
J gene: TRBJ1-4
CDR3 DNA: TGTGCCAGCAGCGTAGAGCCAACTAATGAAAAACTGTTTTTT
CDR3 protein: CASSVEPTNEKLFF

clone size: NA
D gene: NA
V gene: TRBV9
J gene: TRBJ2-2
CDR3 DNA: TGTGCCAGCAGCGTAGATTTGGGGACCGGGGAGCTGTTTTTT
CDR3 protein: CASSVDLGTGELFF

clone size: NA
D gene: NA
V gene: TRBV6-1
J gene: TRBJ2-7
CDR3 DNA: TGTGCCACCTTAAATTTGGGGGGGCCATCCTACGAGCAGTACTTC
CDR3 protein: CATLNLGGPSYEQYF

clone size: NA
D gene: NA
V gene: TRBV10-2
J gene: TRBJ1-1
CDR3 DNA: TGCGCCAGCAGTAGGGGGGAGTACACTGAAGCTTTCTTT
CDR3 protein: CASSRGEYTEAFF

clone size: NA
D gene: NA
V gene: TRBV5-4
J gene: TRBJ2-1
CDR3 DNA: TGTGCCAGCAGCTCTCCGGGGTACAATGAGCAGTTCTTC
CDR3 protein: CASSSPGYNEQFF

clone size: once
D gene: NA
V gene: TRBV18
J gene: TRBJ2-7
CDR3 DNA: TGTGCCAGCTCACCCCAACAGGGACAACCCTACGAGCAGTACTTC
CDR3 protein: CASSPQQGQPYEQYF

clone size: NA
D gene: TRBD1
V gene: TRBV5-1
J gene: TRBJ1-5
CDR3 DNA: TGCGCCAGCAGCTTAGAAGGACAGGGTAATCAGCCCCAGCATTTT
CDR3 protein: CASSLEGQGNQPQHF

clone size: NA
D gene: NA
V gene: TRBV7-2
J gene: TRBJ1-5
CDR3 DNA: TGTGCCAGCAGCTTAGAGCAGATTTGGAATCAGCCCCAGCATTTT
CDR3 protein: CASSLEQIWNQPQHF

clone size: NA
D gene: NA
V gene: TRBV5-4
J gene: TRBJ2-1
CDR3 DNA: TGTGCCAGCAGCGAACAGACTAATACCCCACTCGGTGAGCAGTTCTTC
CDR3 protein: CASSEQTNTPLGEQFF

clone size: once
D gene: TRBD1
V gene: TRBV5-1
J gene: TRBJ2-7
CDR3 DNA: TGCGCCAGCAGCTTTCAGGGGGCTGGCTACGAGCAGTACTTC
CDR3 protein: CASSFQGAGYEQYF

clone size: NA
D gene: NA
V gene: TRBV10-3
J gene: TRBJ1-1
CDR3 DNA: TGTGCCATCCAGGACAGCCAACACACTGAAGCTTTCTTT
CDR3 protein: CAIQDSQHTEAFF

clone size: NA
D gene: TRBD2
V gene: TRBV5-1
J gene: TRBJ2-3
CDR3 DNA: TGCGCCAGCAGCTTGGCTGCGGGAGTGGGTACAGATACGCAGTATTTT
CDR3 protein: CASSLAAGVGTDTQYF

clone size: NA
D gene: TRBD1
V gene: TRBV2
J gene: TRBJ1-1
CDR3 DNA: TGTGCCAGCCATGGAGGGGGCGAAGCTTTCTTT
CDR3 protein: CASHGGGEAFF

clone size: few
D gene: NA
V gene: TRBV19
J gene: TRBJ1-1
CDR3 DNA: TGTGCCAGTATCCCCACAGGGTCCGGTGCAGCTTTCTTT
CDR3 protein: CASIPTGSGAAFF

clone size: once
D gene: NA
V gene: TRBV7-9
J gene: TRBJ2-3
CDR3 DNA: TGTGCCAGCAGCTGGGACACTAGCACAGATACGCAGTATTTT
CDR3 protein: CASSWDTSTDTQYF

clone size: NA
D gene: NA
V gene: TRBV25-1
J gene: TRBJ1-3
CDR3 DNA: TGTGCCAGCAGTGAAGGGGCAACCTCTGGAAACACCATATATTTT
CDR3 protein: CASSEGATSGNTIYF

clone size: NA
D gene: NA
V gene: TRBV6-1
J gene: TRBJ2-2
CDR3 DNA: TGTGCCAGCAGTGAACGCTCGGCCGGGGAGCTGTTTTTT
CDR3 protein: CASSERSAGELFF

clone size: NA
D gene: NA
V gene: TRBV10-1
J gene: TRBJ2-1
CDR3 DNA: TGCGCCAGCAGTGAGTCGGCCTACAATGAGCAGTTCTTC
CDR3 protein: CASSESAYNEQFF

clone size: NA
D gene: NA
V gene: TRBV18
J gene: TRBJ2-5
CDR3 DNA: TGTGCCAGCTCACCTCTTAGGGAGACCCAGTACTTC
CDR3 protein: CASSPLRETQYF

clone size: NA
D gene: TRBD1
V gene: TRBV28
J gene: TRBJ1-4
CDR3 DNA: TGTGCCAGCCATAAGGGACAGGGAGCCTTTAATGAAAAACTGTTTTTT
CDR3 protein: CASHKGQGAFNEKLFF

clone size: NA
D gene: NA
V gene: TRBV2
J gene: TRBJ2-2
CDR3 DNA: TGTGCCGGTACAGGGACGGTTTGGACCGGGGAGCTGTTTTTT
CDR3 protein: CAGTGTVWTGELFF

clone size: NA
D gene: TRBD2
V gene: TRBV4-2
J gene: TRBJ2-1
CDR3 DNA: TGTGCCAGCAGCCAACCGGGACTAGTCGATGAGCAGTTCTTC
CDR3 protein: CASSQPGLVDEQFF

clone size: NA
D gene: NA
V gene: TRBV10-3
J gene: TRBJ2-7
CDR3 DNA: TGTGCCACCACCGGGACAACTACCTACGAGCAGTACTTC
CDR3 protein: CATTGTTTYEQYF

clone size: once
D gene: NA
V gene: TRBV5-8
J gene: TRBJ2-3
CDR3 DNA: TGTGCCAGCAGCCCAGGGTTCAGGACAGATACGCAGTATTTT
CDR3 protein: CASSPGFRTDTQYF

clone size: NA
D gene: TRBD1
V gene: TRBV18
J gene: TRBJ2-3
CDR3 DNA: TGTGCCAGCTCACCCCGGGACAGGGGCACAGATACGCAGTATTTT
CDR3 protein: CASSPRDRGTDTQYF

clone size: once
D gene: TRBD2
V gene: TRBV2
J gene: TRBJ2-7
CDR3 DNA: TGTGCCAGCGGAAAACTAGCGGGAGTCCCCGAGCAGTACTTC
CDR3 protein: CASGKLAGVPEQYF

clone size: NA
D gene: TRBD2
V gene: TRBV7-2
J gene: TRBJ2-2
CDR3 DNA: TGTGCCAGCAGCCACAGTGGCGGGAGTGGCACCGGGGAGCTGTTTTTT
CDR3 protein: CASSHSGGSGTGELFF

clone size: NA
D gene: TRBD2
V gene: TRBV5-4
J gene: TRBJ2-7
CDR3 DNA: TGTGCCAGCAGCTTGGGTCTGAGGGAGGGAGCCTACGAGCAGTACTTC
CDR3 protein: CASSLGLREGAYEQYF

clone size: NA
D gene: TRBD1
V gene: TRBV5-1
J gene: TRBJ1-4
CDR3 DNA: TGCGCCAGCAGCTTCGGACAGGGCGTTAATGAAAAACTGTTTTTT
CDR3 protein: CASSFGQGVNEKLFF

clone size: NA
D gene: TRBD2
V gene: TRBV9
J gene: TRBJ2-7
CDR3 DNA: TGTGCCAGCAGCTTTAGCGGGAGCGCCTACGAGCAGTACTTC
CDR3 protein: CASSFSGSAYEQYF

clone size: NA
D gene: NA
V gene: TRBV5-1
J gene: TRBJ1-1
CDR3 DNA: TGCGCCAGCAGCTTTACCGGGGTAACCACTGAAGCTTTCTTT
CDR3 protein: CASSFTGVTTEAFF

clone size: NA
D gene: NA
V gene: TRBV7-2
J gene: TRBJ1-2
CDR3 DNA: TGTGCCAGCAGCTCAGGACGGAACTATGGCTACACCTTC
CDR3 protein: CASSSGRNYGYTF

clone size: NA
D gene: NA
V gene: TRBV7-9
J gene: TRBJ2-7
CDR3 DNA: TGTGCCAGCAGCCAGCCCGGAGCGTTGGTCTCCGAGCAGTACTTC
CDR3 protein: CASSQPGALVSEQYF

clone size: NA
D gene: NA
V gene: TRBV19
J gene: TRBJ2-1
CDR3 DNA: TGTGCCAGTAGTAGATCGCGGGACTTGGCCGGAGGGAAGTTCTTC
CDR3 protein: CASSRSRDLAGGKFF

clone size: NA
D gene: TRBD1
V gene: TRBV2
J gene: TRBJ2-7
CDR3 DNA: TGTGCCAGTCTCGAGGGGGCGTCCTACGAGCAGTACTTC
CDR3 protein: CASLEGASYEQYF

clone size: NA
D gene: TRBD2
V gene: TRBV5-4
J gene: TRBJ2-3
CDR3 DNA: TGTGCCAGCCGAGCGGGAGGGGTAGATACGCAGTATTTT
CDR3 protein: CASRAGGVDTQYF

clone size: NA
D gene: NA
V gene: TRBV21-1
J gene: TRBJ2-3
CDR3 DNA: TGTGCCAGCAGCGCCAAAAGGCCTAGCGGGGTCACAGATACGCAGTATTTT
CDR3 protein: CASSAKRPSGVTDTQYF

clone size: NA
D gene: NA
V gene: TRBV19
J gene: TRBJ2-7
CDR3 DNA: TGTGCCAGTAGTCTAGCCGCGGCCATGATGGTCGAGCAGTACTTC
CDR3 protein: CASSLAAAMMVEQYF

clone size: NA
D gene: NA
V gene: TRBV14
J gene: TRBJ2-3
CDR3 DNA: TGTGCCAGCAGCCAAGACCCACCCTCCAGACAGGTGATCACAGATACGCAGTATTTT
CDR3 protein: CASSQDPPSRQVITDTQYF

clone size: NA
D gene: TRBD1
V gene: TRBV5-1
J gene: TRBJ1-4
CDR3 DNA: TGCGCCAGCGGGACAGGGGACGTGGGTTTTAATGAAAAACTGTTTTTT
CDR3 protein: CASGTGDVGFNEKLFF

clone size: NA
D gene: NA
V gene: TRBV28
J gene: TRBJ1-5
CDR3 DNA: TGTGCCAGCAGTCCACACCAGGGTGTCCATAGCAATCAGCCCCAGCATTTT
CDR3 protein: CASSPHQGVHSNQPQHF

clone size: NA
D gene: NA
V gene: TRBV15
J gene: TRBJ2-3
CDR3 DNA: TGTGCCACCAGCAGAGATAAGCTGGCGATCACAGATACGCAGTATTTT
CDR3 protein: CATSRDKLAITDTQYF

clone size: NA
D gene: TRBD2
V gene: TRBV27
J gene: TRBJ2-3
CDR3 DNA: TGTGCCAGCAGTCCCCCCCTAGCGGGAGCAGATACGCAGTATTTT
CDR3 protein: CASSPPLAGADTQYF